This T cell receptor (beta chain) was sequenced during a study of PD-L1 blockade in urothelial cancer. Clones were sequenced by immunoSEQ multiplex PCR, and TCRdb holds only the in-frame ones, with some missing. The data hold about 30,000 clones, with about four fifths observed a single time. The sample's time point: peripheral blood 6 weeks after treatment start. Sample numbers ranged from 1 to 8 per patient, encompassing pretreatment and on-treatment collections. CDR3 length equals 20 residues. CDR1 and CDR2 from the germline V gene are LGHNA and YSLEER. J was trimmed by 0 bases and V by 3 bases; bases with no gene match: 11.

The material sequenced was PBMCs, taken around atezolizumab (anti-PD-L1) treatment. The genes are TRBV4-3 and TRBJ2-3; TRBD2 agrees at 14 bases. This clonotype was obtained from a man aged 65 to 79 with urothelial cancer. The CDR3 protein is CASSQTGTSGGLSSTDTQYF. The CDR3 DNA reads as TGCGCCAGCAGCCAGACCGGGACTAGCGGGGGTCTATCTAGCACAGATACGCAGTATTTT.